The 16 T cell receptor beta chains given below trace back to one sample, sequenced in a study of T-cell memory formation after mild COVID-19. TCRdb reanalysed the 5' RACE reads using MiXCR and keeps one entry per CDR3 protein. The sample holds around 340,000 distinct CDR3 sequences; around 14% are singletons and the top ten take around 22%. Sequences were obtained from PBMCs or a T cell subset sorted from them (not recorded which). The receptor source for this set is a man younger than 30 who had mild COVID-19 (a few samples of this study predate the infection). Cell type and time point are not known.

This chain joins TRBV6-5 and TRBJ2-2; 7 bases map to TRBD1. Trimming removed 6 bases from V and 1 base from J; junction bases left unmatched: 5. This CDR3 has 15 residues. Germline V gene data show CDR1 as MNHEY and CDR2 as SVGAGI. This CDR3 is CASRYRGQNTGELFF. CDR3 DNA sequence: TGTGCCAGCAGATACAGGGGCCAGAACACCGGGGAGCTGTTTTTT.

This clonotype was counted at least ten times. J is TRBJ2-5 and V is TRBV18, with a possible D match to TRBD1 (6 bases). Germline values: CDR1 KGHSH, CDR2 LQKENI. The CDR3 is 13 amino acids. Between the trimmed V and J ends, which lost 3 bases and 1 base, there was a span of 6 bases. The CDR3 loop reads CASSPDSQETQYF. DNA for the CDR3: TGTGCCAGCTCACCGGACAGCCAAGAGACCCAGTACTTC.

This clonotype was counted once. The chain has TRBV5-1 and TRBJ2-7, with D perhaps matching TRBD1 (6 bases). This CDR3 is 17 amino acids long. Trimming shortened V by 2 bases and J by 0 bases, and 18 bases separated the two germline ends. Germline V gene data show CDR1 as SGHRS and CDR2 as YFSETQ. The CDR3 here is CASSFGLTGISSYEQYF. In DNA form, the CDR3 reads TGCGCCAGCAGCTTTGGGTTGACAGGCATAAGCTCCTACGAGCAGTACTTC.

This clonotype was recorded many times. This chain connects TRBV5-1 to TRBJ2-5; 10 bases are a match to TRBD2. Germline CDR1 is SGHRS and CDR2 is YFSETQ. The CDR3 has 16 residues. The junction had 7 bases not matched to a gene; V was cut back by 3 bases and J by 2 bases. The CDR3 reads CASSSAGTSVQETQYF. In nucleotides, the CDR3 is TGCGCCAGCAGCTCCGCCGGGACTAGCGTTCAAGAGACCCAGTACTTC.

This clonotype was found a few times. V gene TRBV7-9 combines with J gene TRBJ2-3, with TRBD2 matching 13 bases. Per the germline V gene, CDR1 is SEHNR and CDR2 is FQNEAQ (reference sequence). The CDR3 runs to 18 residues. The ends lost 2 bases at V and 5 bases at J; junction bases unmatched: 10. This chain's CDR3 is CASSLTQLAGGPLDTQYF. CDR3 in DNA: TGTGCCAGCAGCTTAACCCAACTAGCGGGGGGGCCCTTAGATACGCAGTATTTT.

The V call is TRBV7-9, the J call TRBJ2-1; D is undetermined. The CDR3 is made up of 14 amino acids. Germline lookup yields CDR1 SEHNR and CDR2 FQNEAQ (reference sequence). The V and J ends lost 1 base and 8 bases respectively, with 12 bases between them. The CDR3 spells CASSLVVRLDEQFF. CDR3 nucleotide sequence: TGTGCCAGCAGCTTAGTAGTTCGACTGGATGAGCAGTTCTTC.

The chain couples TRBV2 to TRBJ2-2; perhaps TRBD1 as D (6 bases). V shed 4 bases and J shed 0 bases, with 9 bases lying between them. The CDR3 sequence is 15 residues long. Germline assignment: CDR1 SNHLY and CDR2 FYNNEI. The CDR3 reads CASSGQAANTGELFF. In DNA, the CDR3 is TGTGCCAGCAGTGGACAGGCAGCGAACACCGGGGAGCTGTTTTTT.

This clonotype was counted only a few times. This chain connects TRBV7-9 to TRBJ1-1; a weak D match, TRBD1 (5 bases). Germline loops: CDR1 SEHNR, CDR2 FQNEAQ (reference sequence). V dropped 4 bases and J dropped 7 bases, with 13 bases sitting between them. The CDR3 runs 13 residues. The CDR3 loop is CASSYYGGLEAFF. The CDR3, as DNA: TGTGCCAGCAGCTATTACGGGGGACTTGAAGCTTTCTTT. The whole variable domain, filled in from reference TRBV7-9 and TRBJ1-1, reads DTGVSQNPRHKITKRGQNVTFRCDPISEHNRLYWYRQTLGQGPEFLTYFQNEAQLEKSRLLSDRFSAERPKGSFSTLEIQRTEQGDSAMYLCASSYYGGLEAFFGQGTRLTVV.

V usage is TRBV7-9 and J usage is TRBJ2-1; 8 positions agree with TRBD1. The CDR3 runs 12 residues. After removal of 6 bases from V and 8 bases from J, the junction contained 3 bases not matched to a gene. Germline CDR1 SEHNR, CDR2 FQNEAQ (reference sequence). Here the CDR3 reads CASRPTGDEQFF. CDR3 bases: TGTGCCAGCAGACCGACAGGGGATGAGCAGTTCTTC.

This clonotype was recorded a few times. The CDR3, as DNA: TGTGCCAGCAGTCCCCCCTCATGGATCCCGAACACTGAAGCTTTCTTT. It encodes CASSPPSWIPNTEAFF. The genes are TRBV12-3 or TRBV12-4 and TRBJ1-1; D remains ambiguous. The CDR3 length is 16 residues. V shed 5 bases and J shed 1 base, with 17 bases lying between them.

This clonotype occurred a few times. V usage is TRBV6-1 and J usage is TRBJ1-5; D not certain. Trimming cost V 4 bases and J 0 bases, with 13 bases left between them. From germline, CDR1 is MNHNS and CDR2 SASEGT. The CDR3 has 16 residues. The CDR3 DNA reads as TGTGCCAGCAGTGTCCCGACGGCTTATAGCAATCAGCCCCAGCATTTT. This translates into CASSVPTAYSNQPQHF.

J is TRBJ2-1 and V is TRBV7-2; 10 nucleotides line up with TRBD2. Germline V gives CDR1 SGHTA, CDR2 FQGNSA. This CDR3 contains 14 residues. V lost 6 bases to trimming and J lost 5 bases; unmatched junction nucleotides: 4. Here the CDR3 DNA reads TGTGCCAGCAGACTAGCGGGGAATCACAATGAGCAGTTCTTC. Protein: CASRLAGNHNEQFF.

The chain combines TRBV5-4 with TRBJ1-2, with D possibly being TRBD1 (5 bases). The CDR3 covers 13 residues. In germline, CDR1 is SGHNT, CDR2 YYREEE (reference sequence). Trimming left V 0 bases short and J 8 bases short, with 11 bases between. The CDR3 here is CASSLAGGGGYTF. DNA of the CDR3: TGTGCCAGCAGCTTGGCCGGGGGAGGCGGCTACACCTTC.

In this sample, this clonotype turned up a few times. The chain is built from TRBV24-1 and TRBJ1-2, with 10 bases fitting TRBD1. The V and J ends lost 3 bases and 7 bases, in that order; junction bases with no gene match: 1. The CDR3 consists of 13 residues. Germline V gene lookup returns CDR1 KGHDR and CDR2 SFDVKD. The CDR3 is CATSDGDRGGYTF. The CDR3 DNA reads as TGTGCCACCAGTGATGGGGACAGGGGTGGCTACACCTTC.

This clonotype was counted ten times or more. The chain is built from TRBV4-1 and TRBJ1-5; D is undetermined. CDR3 length: 15 amino acids. Trimming shortened V by 0 bases and J by 0 bases, and 6 bases separated the two germline ends. From germline, CDR1 is MGHRA and CDR2 YSYEKL. This chain's CDR3 is CASSQDMVSNQPQHF. Written as DNA, the CDR3 is TGCGCCAGCAGCCAAGATATGGTTAGCAATCAGCCCCAGCATTTT.

This chain connects TRBV12-3 or TRBV12-4 to TRBJ2-4, with 10 bases aligning to TRBD2. Trimming cost V 6 bases and J 6 bases; bases outside gene matches: 11. The length of the CDR3 is 16 residues. This CDR3 is CASRAERGGLGNIQYF. CDR3 nucleotide sequence: TGTGCCAGCAGGGCCGAGCGGGGGGGCCTCGGAAACATTCAGTACTTC.